Each of the 25 T cell receptor beta chains below was sequenced from the same sample in a study of immune evolution from preneoplasia to lung adenocarcinoma. Clones were sequenced by immunoSEQ multiplex PCR, and TCRdb holds only the in-frame ones, with some missing. Here the sample spans fewer than 10,000 clones, approximately 80% being singletons. Sequenced material: FFPE minimally invasive lung adenocarcinoma tissue. The source of these receptors is an older donor with lung adenocarcinoma.

This clone was detected only a few times. This chain joins TRBV7-2 and TRBJ2-7; D unresolved. This CDR3 has 14 amino acids. The ends were cut back, 2 bases at V and 1 base at J, with 9 bases in the middle. Germline assignment: CDR1 SGHTA and CDR2 FQGNSA. The CDR3 reads CASSLRRVSYEQYF. The CDR3 bases are TGTGCCAGCAGCTTACGCCGGGTATCCTACGAGCAGTACTTC.

The chain couples TRBV30 to TRBJ2-7; the D is unclear. CDR3 length: 12 residues. Looked up from germline, CDR1 is GTSNPN and CDR2 is SVGIG (reference sequence). V lost 0 bases and J 4 bases, leaving 7 bases between the germline ends. The CDR3 loop reads CAWSVPGYEQYF. Written as DNA, the CDR3 is TGTGCCTGGAGTGTCCCAGGTTACGAGCAGTACTTC.

The count of this clone is one. The chain combines TRBV19 with TRBJ2-6; a weak D match, TRBD2 (5 bases). V dropped 9 bases and J dropped 2 bases, with 20 bases sitting between them. The CDR3 extends over 17 amino acids. Germline V gene data show CDR1 as LNHDA and CDR2 as SQIVND (reference sequence). The CDR3 region has the DNA TGTGCCAGCTCCGATCAAGCGGTGAAGGCTGGGGCCAACGTCCTGACTTTC. This codes for CASSDQAVKAGANVLTF.

This chain links TRBV12-5 with TRBJ1-1; unclear D gene. The CDR3 spans 13 residues. Trimming left V 8 bases short and J 1 base short, with 11 bases between. Germline CDR1 is LGHNT and CDR2 is FRNRAP. Here the CDR3 reads CASRKTENTEAFF. CDR3 coding DNA: TGTGCTAGTCGGAAGACTGAGAACACTGAAGCTTTCTTT.

The chain joins TRBV29-1 to TRBJ2-7; 9 bases align to TRBD2. CDR3 length equals 13 residues. Germline CDR1 reads SQVTM; CDR2 reads ANQGSEA. Trimming took 6 bases from V and 6 from J; bases not matched to a gene: 9. CDR3 protein: CSVRPAGGGEQYF. DNA of the CDR3: TGCAGCGTCCGACCAGCGGGAGGTGGCGAGCAGTACTTC.

This clone was seen a handful of times. The chain recombines TRBV18 with TRBJ2-7; 7 bases line up with TRBD1. CDR3 length equals 16 residues. The trim removed 6 bases at V and 5 bases at J, leaving 16 bases unmatched. From germline, CDR1 is KGHSH and CDR2 LQKENI. The CDR3 reads CASSRTGGGQFDEQYF. CDR3 in DNA: TGTGCCAGCTCCCGCACCGGTGGGGGACAGTTCGACGAGCAGTACTTC.

The table lists this clone with a few counts. The chain is built from TRBV19 and TRBJ2-2, with TRBD2 matching 13 bases. CDR1 is LNHDA, CDR2 SQIVND, per germline (reference sequence). This CDR3 has 19 amino acids. V was clipped by 2 bases and J by 0 bases; unmatched bases: 6. The CDR3 region is CASSIPPGLAGPNTGELFF. CDR3 in DNA: TGTGCCAGTAGTATACCCCCGGGACTAGCGGGACCGAACACCGGGGAGCTGTTTTTT. The variable domain in full, completed from reference TRBV19 and TRBJ2-2, reads DGGITQSPKYLFRKEGQNVTLSCEQNLNHDAMYWYRQDPGQGLRLIYYSQIVNDFQKGDIAEGYSVSREKKESFPLTVTSAQKNPTAFYLCASSIPPGLAGPNTGELFFGEGSRLTVL.

The rearrangement joins TRBV5-4 to TRBJ2-1; TRBD2 agrees at 10 bases. The ends lost 2 bases at V and 5 bases at J; junction bases unmatched: 10. Germline CDR1 and CDR2: SGHNT and YYREEE (reference sequence). This CDR3 has 17 amino acids. As DNA, the CDR3 is TGTGCCAGCAGCTTTTCCTGGGCTAGCGGGGGAGACAATGAGCAGTTCTTC. Translating it yields CASSFSWASGGDNEQFF.

CDR3 bases: TGTGCCAGCATCTCGTATGGGACACTCTACGAGCAGTACTTC. Its protein product is CASISYGTLYEQYF. The gene calls are TRBV6-1 and TRBJ2-7; D possibly corresponds to TRBD1 (6 bases). Looked up from germline, CDR1 is MNHNS and CDR2 is SASEGT. The CDR3 runs to 14 residues. V was cut by 7 bases and J by 3 bases, with 16 bases left in between.

This rearrangement joins TRBV7-9 to TRBJ1-2; D unresolved. The CDR3 is 13 residues long. The germline CDR1 and CDR2 sequences are SEHNR and FQNEAQ (reference sequence). V lost 3 bases to trimming and J lost 7 bases, with 12 bases between them. The CDR3 DNA follows: TGTGCCAGCAGCTTTAGTGTTGGTGGTGGCTACACCTTC. This translates into CASSFSVGGGYTF.

J is TRBJ1-4 and V is TRBV28; D is uncertain. The CDR3 totals 13 residues. V was shortened by 7 bases and J by 3 bases, with 9 bases between the two germline ends. Per germline, CDR1 MDHEN and CDR2 SYDVKM. CDR3 sequence (DNA): TGTGCCAGCATGCGACAAGCTAATGAAAAACTGTTTTTT. Residues: CASMRQANEKLFF.

The chain joins TRBV6-6 to TRBJ2-7; tentative D call: TRBD2 (6 bases). The CDR3 loop spans 15 amino acids. Germline V lookup: CDR1 MNHNY, CDR2 SVGAGI (reference sequence). V lost 5 bases to trimming and J lost 7 bases, with 21 bases between them. Written as DNA, the CDR3 is TGTGCCAGCAGTGATCCGGGACTCTCAGGAAGTGAGCAGTACTTC. This translates into CASSDPGLSGSEQYF.

The rearrangement links TRBV5-1 to TRBJ2-1; 7 nucleotides align to TRBD1. V was clipped by 4 bases and J by 0 bases; unmatched bases: 4. This CDR3 spans 15 amino acids. Germline CDR1 and CDR2: SGHRS and YFSETQ. The CDR3 loop reads CASSPGTASYNEQFF. The DNA of the CDR3 is TGCGCCAGCAGCCCCGGGACAGCCTCCTACAATGAGCAGTTCTTC.

The genes are TRBV7-9 and TRBJ2-5; D unclear. The CDR3 is 13 amino acids. Per germline, CDR1 SEHNR and CDR2 FQNEAQ (reference sequence). V was pared by 4 bases and J by 3 bases, with 9 bases between. The CDR3 nucleotides read TGTGCCAGCAGCTCCCTAATGAAAGAGACCCAGTACTTC. Its translation: CASSSLMKETQYF.

The V gene is TRBV5-1, the J gene TRBJ1-2; D call uncertain. Trimming took 7 bases from V and 2 from J, leaving 12 bases between them. The CDR3 has 13 residues. Per the germline V gene, CDR1 is SGHRS and CDR2 is YFSETQ. CDR3 bases: TGCGCCAGCTTCGAAAACGGGAACTATGGCTACACCTTC. Residues: CASFENGNYGYTF.

The chain recombines TRBV10-3 with TRBJ2-7; 7 bases map to TRBD2. V lost 8 bases, J lost 3 bases, and 4 bases stayed unmatched. This CDR3 has 12 amino acids. In germline, CDR1 is ENHRY, CDR2 SYGVKD. CDR3 DNA: TGTGCCATCGCTAGCGGAGTCTACGAGCAGTACTTC. This codes for CAIASGVYEQYF.

The J gene is TRBJ1-2, the V gene TRBV6-5; D gene uncertain. CDR1 MNHEY and CDR2 SVGAGI come from the germline V gene. The CDR3 loop spans 14 amino acids. V was pared by 6 bases and J by 3 bases, with 14 bases between. CDR3 coding DNA: TGTGCCAGCAGCTCCCCTAGATTTGACTATGGCTACACCTTC. Protein: CASSSPRFDYGYTF.

J is TRBJ2-5 and V is TRBV18, with TRBD2 identical over 11 bases. There are 16 residues in the CDR3. The ends lost 0 bases at V and 5 bases at J; junction bases unmatched: 5. Germline V gives CDR1 KGHSH, CDR2 LQKENI. The CDR3 DNA reads TGTGCCAGCTCACCACCTAGCGGGAGGGCCGAGGAGACCCAGTACTTC. Translated, it gives CASSPPSGRAEETQYF.

There are a few counts of this clone. The chain employs TRBV28 and TRBJ2-3, with 7 nucleotides matching TRBD2. The CDR3 has 17 amino acids. The V and J ends lost 3 bases and 4 bases, in that order; junction bases with no gene match: 13. CDR1 MDHEN and CDR2 SYDVKM come from the germline V gene. CDR3 nucleotides: TGTGCCAGCAGTTTGGTATTGGGCGGGAGCAGCGCAGATACGCAGTATTTT. This gives the protein CASSLVLGGSSADTQYF. The variable domain in full, with the rest retrieved from reference TRBV28 and TRBJ2-3, is DVKVTQSSRYLVKRTGEKVFLECVQDMDHENMFWYRQDPGLGLRLIYFSYDVKMKEKGDIPEGYSVSREKKERFSLILESASTNQTSMYLCASSLVLGGSSADTQYFGPGTRLTVL.

The gene calls are TRBV29-1 and TRBJ2-7; 8 bases match TRBD2. The ends lost 4 bases at V and 5 bases at J; junction bases unmatched: 13. CDR1 is SQVTM, CDR2 ANQGSEA, per germline. The CDR3 has 15 residues. The CDR3 DNA reads TGCAGCGTTGCTGGTGGCACAGCGGGAGTAAACGAGCAGTACTTC. It specifies CSVAGGTAGVNEQYF.

This clone was observed a single time. The chain combines TRBV14 with TRBJ1-3; 8 nucleotides line up with TRBD1. After removal of 6 bases from V and 6 bases from J, the junction contained 7 bases not matched to a gene. This CDR3 has 14 amino acids. CDR1 SGHDN and CDR2 FVKESK come from the germline V gene. The CDR3 reads CASSPTGGLNTIYF. DNA of the CDR3: TGTGCCAGCAGTCCCACAGGGGGTCTAAACACCATATATTTT. The variable domain in full, with the rest retrieved from reference TRBV14 and TRBJ1-3, is EAGVTQFPSHSVIEKGQTVTLRCDPISGHDNLYWYRRVMGKEIKFLLHFVKESKQDESGMPNNRFLAERTGGTYSTLKVQPAELEDSGVYFCASSPTGGLNTIYFGEGSWLTVV.

This chain joins TRBV7-8 and TRBJ2-7; D remains unclear. Germline V gene lookup returns CDR1 SGHVS and CDR2 FQNEAQ. This CDR3 comprises 12 residues. V gave up 1 base and J gave up 6 bases, with 7 bases separating them. The DNA for the CDR3 is TGTGCCAGCAGCTTAGGCAACCGCGAGCAGTACTTC. Residues: CASSLGNREQYF.

This clone showed up just once. The gene calls are TRBV10-2 and TRBJ2-7, with 7 bases fitting TRBD1. V lost 4 bases and J lost 0; bases outside the gene matches: 3. In germline, CDR1 is WSHSY, CDR2 SAAADI. The CDR3 is 14 amino acids. As DNA, the CDR3 is TGCGCCAGCAGTGCGGGACAGATCTCCTACGAGCAGTACTTC. This sequence encodes CASSAGQISYEQYF.

The rearrangement links TRBV6-9 to TRBJ1-4; 10 bases agree with TRBD1. CDR3 length: 14 amino acids. V was clipped by 5 bases and J by 8 bases; unmatched bases: 5. Germline V lookup: CDR1 MNHGY, CDR2 SVAAGI. CDR3: CASSVGTGVEKLFF. CDR3 sequence (DNA): TGTGCCAGCAGTGTCGGGACAGGGGTGGAAAAACTGTTTTTT.

The rearrangement uses TRBV19 and TRBJ1-4, with TRBD1 identical over 8 bases. CDR3 length equals 14 residues. The trim removed 3 bases at V and 7 bases at J, leaving 4 bases unmatched. Germline CDR1 reads LNHDA; CDR2 reads SQIVND (reference sequence). CDR3 DNA sequence: TGTGCCAGTAGTATCCAGGGGGCGCGTGAAAAACTGTTTTTT. Translation gives CASSIQGAREKLFF. Supplemented by reference TRBV19 and TRBJ1-4, the full variable domain reads DGGITQSPKYLFRKEGQNVTLSCEQNLNHDAMYWYRQDPGQGLRLIYYSQIVNDFQKGDIAEGYSVSREKKESFPLTVTSAQKNPTAFYLCASSIQGAREKLFFGSGTQLSVL.